This TCR beta chain was documented in a study of T cells in Graves' hyperthyroidism and ophthalmopathy (dated by TCRdb to 2018 to 2020). As for the study more broadly: Peripheral blood was collected at initial diagnosis, before any treatment. A discovery cohort of around 98 patients, about 40 with Graves' ophthalmopathy and 57 with stable Graves' hyperthyroidism, was used to find distinguishing TCR V-J signatures. Prospective prediction of ophthalmopathy was tested in an independent validation cohort of 18 to 20 hyperthyroidism patients and some 17 patients who later progressed to ophthalmopathy. The 100 discovery patients were randomly split 7:3 into training and test sets. In several Graves' hyperthyroidism patients, the study also compared T-cell repertoires from thyroid tissue with T-cell repertoires from blood. After blood sampling, hyperthyroidism patients were treated with methimazole at a starting dose of 30 mg daily, and ophthalmopathy patients were treated with high-dose intravenous methylprednisolone. According to the paper, TCR Vbeta CDR3 sequencing was carried out on over 130 peripheral blood samples, which came from 40 to 45 ophthalmopathy, around 75 hyperthyroidism and roughly 17 progressor patients.

In the germline V gene, CDR1 corresponds to SGHVS and CDR2 to FQNEAQ. The trim is 4 bases for V and 6 bases for J, with a gap of 6 bases between the germline ends. Spanning cysteine to phenylalanine, the CDR3 consists of 11 amino acids. Only the CDR3 part of the read is kept: 33 bases, read in frame from the first base. TCR beta CDR3 regions were amplified from RNA transcripts. The TCR CDR3 was subjected to a first round of RT-PCR using the HTBI primer set and the Qiagen OneStep RT-PCR kit. Libraries were constructed in a second round of multiplex PCR, after which size selection and purification were performed. The libraries were sequenced on an Illumina HiSeq2000 using paired-end 100 bp reads. The study's processing was this. Raw data were processed with SOAPnuke, discarding reads with adapters, uncalled bases, mean Phred below 15, or no exact constant-primer or identifier match. High-quality paired reads were merged with COPE v1.2.5, and unique nucleotide sequences were defined as clonotypes. Clonotypes were aligned to IMGT TRBV, TRBD and TRBJ reference segments using MiTCR v1.1. The analysis was restricted to V-J combinations with a frequency above 0.0001, which together covered just over 98% of the repertoires. A TCS score was defined as the ratio between F50 (clonal expansion) and ExV (chaos), using BLOSUM62-based TCRdist between CDR3 peptides within each V-J. Welch's t-statistics and random forest reduced 514 V-J features to roughly 13, which were used in a naive Bayes classifier (R e1071). The public reads were reprocessed in TCRdb via fastp at Q25 and MiXCR, keeping in-frame beta chains. Rows merge per CDR3 protein into single entries with the most common DNA and genes. The V and J calls here are based on TCRdb, not the publication. The sample includes 75,000 to 100,000 distinct CDR3 sequences, with under 65% observed a single time. The ten top clones hold 25% to 30% of the sample.

Overall results and qualifications from the work: No statistical method was used to set the sample size in advance, and investigators knew the group allocation. Blood samples also contained most of the expanded thyroid clonotypes (frequency above 0.001), which suggests that blood repertoires may reflect thyroid immune responses. In validation, progression to ophthalmopathy was predicted by the model with 55% to 71% sensitivity and roughly 72% specificity, a median of approximately 6.5 months before onset. In cross-validation, a model built on a 13 V-J signature told ophthalmopathy apart from stable hyperthyroidism with about 90% sensitivity and 81% to 82% specificity, and in testing the same model reached 80%/75%.

As concerns this clonotype: Its cognate antigen has yet to be identified. Base qualities are missing; no much larger clone stands one base away.

Stable Graves' hyperthyroidism was defined as no progression to ophthalmopathy during 18 months of follow-up. The hyperthyroidism patients were between 18 and 65 years old and newly diagnosed, with a disease duration of less than 2 months. Exclusion was applied to patients with uncontrolled infections, other autoimmune diseases, pregnancy or lactation. Diagnoses were established on the basis of clinical symptoms, serum thyroxine and TRAb, thyroid ultrasound, and orbital computed tomography. PBMCs were isolated from approximately 10 ml of fresh peripheral blood by Ficoll-Paque density gradient centrifugation. Total RNA was extracted with Trizol reagent, and quality was checked on an Agilent 2100 Bioanalyzer.

Sequences were obtained from blood. The rearrangement joined TRBV7-8 to TRBJ1-2, with the D gene not clear enough to name. The clonotype was recovered from a woman aged 40 to 55 with Graves' hyperthyroidism. The encoded CDR3 is CASSSRDGYTF. The DNA reads TGTGCCAGCAGCTCCCGGGATGGCTACACCTTC.